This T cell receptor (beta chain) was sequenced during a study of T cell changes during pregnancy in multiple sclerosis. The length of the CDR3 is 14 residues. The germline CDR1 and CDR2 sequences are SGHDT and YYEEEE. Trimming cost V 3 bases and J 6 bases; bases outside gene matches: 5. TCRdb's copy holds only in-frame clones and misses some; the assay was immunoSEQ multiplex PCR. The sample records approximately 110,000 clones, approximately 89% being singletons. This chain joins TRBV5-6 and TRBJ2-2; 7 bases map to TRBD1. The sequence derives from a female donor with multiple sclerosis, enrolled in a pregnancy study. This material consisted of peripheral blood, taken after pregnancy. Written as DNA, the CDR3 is TGTGCCAGCAGCTCACCGCAGGGGGCCGGGGAGCTGTTTTTT. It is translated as CASSSPQGAGELFF.